This T cell receptor (beta chain) was recovered during a study of shared clonotypes between healthy human individuals. This CDR3 comprises 15 residues. The V gene's germline CDR1 is SGHRS and CDR2 YFSETQ. Trimming cost V 0 bases and J 2 bases; bases outside gene matches: 5. The table came from immunoSEQ multiplex PCR; TCRdb's copy has only in-frame clones and leaves some out. The sample shows roughly 1,800,000 clones, around 96% of them seen only once. CD45RO negativity and positive selection for CCR7 defined naive CD8 cells, a population that excluded terminally differentiated effector memory CD45RA+ cells.

The sequenced sample consisted of naive CD8+ T cells sorted from blood. The rearrangement links TRBV5-1 to TRBJ2-7; TRBD1 aligns across 7 bases. This receptor was taken from a man aged 18-30 years in good health. In DNA form, the CDR3 reads TGCGCCAGCAGCTTGGTTCCCACAGGGGCCTACGAGCAGTACTTC. Translation gives CASSLVPTGAYEQYF. Using reference TRBV5-1 and TRBJ2-7 for the parts outside the CDR3, the full variable domain is KAGVTQTPRYLIKTRGQQVTLSCSPISGHRSVSWYQQTPGQGLQFLFEYFSETQRNKGNFPGRFSGRQFSNSRSEMNVSTLELGDSALYLCASSLVPTGAYEQYFGPGTRLTVT.